This TCR beta chain was documented in a study of cytomegalovirus exposure and HLA in healthy donors. Study-level results: Association of a missense DCLRE1C variant with TCR beta V- and J-gene trimming was reported in a later analysis. Later analysis identified over 15,000 TCR beta sequences associated with HLA alleles, using a false discovery rate threshold of 0.05. A later examination showed that TCR association rates differed by HLA locus, with DRB1 most and HLA-C fewest.

PCR primers comprised 60 Vbeta and 13 Jbeta primers. Clones were sequenced by immunoSEQ multiplex PCR, and TCRdb holds only the in-frame ones, with some missing. Of about 150,000 clones detected, 82% appear once; the ten largest clones hold 6.5% to 7.5%. Note on this clone: What it recognizes is unknown.

The source material was PBMCs. The origin of this receptor is a woman in her forties or fifties in good health and CMV-seropositive.

Written as DNA, the CDR3 is TGTGCCAGTAGTATAGGCGGAGGGTTGCCCGCTTTCTTT. Encoded protein: CASSIGGGLPAFF. The V call is TRBV19, the J call TRBJ1-1; D is ambiguous. The germline gives CDR1 LNHDA, CDR2 SQIVND (reference sequence). Trimming cost V 1 base and J 11 bases, with 14 bases left between them. This CDR3 spans 13 amino acids.